The next 14 T cell receptor beta chains were all read from a single sample in a study of shared clonotypes between healthy human individuals. Measured with immunoSEQ multiplex PCR; TCRdb has only the in-frame clones, and not every one. Counted here are about 2 million clones, about 95% occurring once; the ten biggest clones make up roughly 1.1%. CD8 cells classed as naive were CD45RO-negative and positively selected for CCR7, excluding terminally differentiated effector memory CD45RA+ cells. The sequencing input was naive CD8+ T cells sorted from blood. These receptors all come from a man aged 18-30 years in good health.

The CDR3 DNA follows: TGTGCCAGCAGCCCCGCAGTATGGGGAAACACCATATATTTT. It translates to CASSPAVWGNTIYF. The chain recombines TRBV27 with TRBJ1-3; no firm D call. This CDR3 is 14 amino acids long. Germline CDR1 MNHEY, CDR2 SMNVEV (reference sequence). The V end was cut by 6 bases, the J end by 4 bases, with 13 bases between.

About this clone itself: At the DNA level, this CDR3 is encoded by other sequences in the same sample as well. This chain connects TRBV7-9 to TRBJ1-5, with 8 bases matching TRBD1. Germline CDR1 is SEHNR and CDR2 is FQNEAQ (reference sequence). V was clipped by 5 bases and J by 5 bases; unmatched bases: 5. The CDR3 covers 14 residues. Here the CDR3 reads CASSPGQGDQPQHF. CDR3 in DNA: TGTGCCAGCAGCCCCGGACAGGGCGATCAGCCCCAGCATTTT.

The chain employs TRBV6-1 and TRBJ2-7; TRBD2 agrees at 11 bases. The CDR3 loop spans 19 amino acids. CDR1 is MNHNS, CDR2 SASEGT, per germline. V lost 1 base to trimming and J lost 3 bases; unmatched junction nucleotides: 14. The CDR3 reads CASSEGVGLAGEFHYEQYF. The CDR3 nucleotides are TGTGCCAGCAGTGAAGGGGTTGGACTAGCGGGCGAGTTCCACTACGAGCAGTACTTC.

This chain connects TRBV7-3 to TRBJ2-5; 7 positions agree with TRBD2. Trimming cost V 1 base and J 2 bases; bases outside gene matches: 1. Per the germline V gene, CDR1 is SGHTA and CDR2 is FQGTGA. This CDR3 comprises 14 residues. The CDR3 region has the DNA TGTGCCAGCAGCTTAAAAGCGGGGCAAGAGACCCAGTACTTC. Translating gives CASSLKAGQETQYF.

V is TRBV30 and J is TRBJ2-1; TRBD2 matches 12 bases. Germline lookup yields CDR1 GTSNPN and CDR2 SVGIG (reference sequence). J was trimmed by 5 bases and V by 1 base; bases with no gene match: 3. The CDR3 runs 15 residues. CDR3 DNA sequence: TGTGCCTGGAGTGGGGGACTAGCGGGCGACAATGAGCAGTTCTTC. It translates to CAWSGGLAGDNEQFF.

The chain employs TRBV4-3 and TRBJ2-1, with 8 positions matching TRBD2. V lost 0 bases, J lost 7 bases, and 2 bases stayed unmatched. Germline values: CDR1 LGHNA, CDR2 YSLEER. The CDR3 totals 14 residues. The CDR3 here is CASSQEASGNEQFF. DNA of the CDR3: TGCGCCAGCAGCCAAGAGGCTAGCGGGAATGAGCAGTTCTTC.

CDR3 coding DNA: TGTGCCAGCAGTTTAGCGCCACCCGATGAGCAGTTCTTC. It specifies CASSLAPPDEQFF. The J gene is TRBJ2-1, the V gene TRBV27, with unresolved D. CDR1 is MNHEY and CDR2 is SMNVEV in the germline V gene (reference sequence). V dropped 2 bases and J dropped 8 bases, with 10 bases sitting between them. The CDR3 extends over 13 amino acids.

V is TRBV10-3 and J is TRBJ1-2; maybe TRBD1 (6 bases). Trimming stripped 11 bases from V and 5 bases from J, with 18 bases between. The CDR3 is made up of 13 amino acids. Germline V gene sequence: CDR1 ENHRY, CDR2 SYGVKD. CDR3 DNA sequence: TGTGCCCTCTCGCAGGGGTCCTTGTATGGCTACACCTTC. Translation: CALSQGSLYGYTF.

This chain connects TRBV15 to TRBJ2-5; D possibly uses TRBD1 or TRBD2 (5 bases each). The germline gives CDR1 LNHNV, CDR2 YYDKDF (reference sequence). The ends were cut back, 5 bases at V and 5 bases at J, with 27 bases in the middle. CDR3 size: 18 residues. This chain's CDR3 is CATSGPSRLRDPGETQYF. CDR3 in DNA: TGTGCCACCAGCGGACCCTCCCGCCTCCGGGACCCTGGGGAGACCCAGTACTTC.

This chain joins TRBV11-2 and TRBJ2-7; D possibly corresponds to TRBD2 (5 bases). The CDR3 spans 14 residues. V was pared by 3 bases and J by 2 bases, with 11 bases between. Germline assignment: CDR1 SGHAT and CDR2 FQNNGV. The CDR3 DNA follows: TGTGCCAGCAGCTTTGAGGCCGGGACCTACGAGCAGTACTTC. Its protein is CASSFEAGTYEQYF.

The genes are TRBV11-2 and TRBJ2-5; D remains ambiguous. V was pared by 5 bases and J by 5 bases, with 15 bases between. The CDR3 loop spans 14 amino acids. Germline CDR1 and CDR2: SGHAT and FQNNGV. The CDR3 DNA reads as TGTGCCAGCAGCCGCCCGTTGGGGTGGGAGACCCAGTACTTC. Protein: CASSRPLGWETQYF.

The rearrangement uses TRBV15 and TRBJ2-5; perhaps TRBD2 as D (7 bases). V shed 5 bases and J shed 10 bases, with 26 bases lying between them. The length of the CDR3 is 16 residues. In germline, CDR1 is LNHNV, CDR2 YYDKDF (reference sequence). For the CDR3, the DNA is TGTGCCACCAGCCCCCAAGGGGGAGGGCGGGAAAAAGGCCAGTACTTC. Translating it yields CATSPQGGGREKGQYF.

This clone occurred once. The gene calls are TRBV6-5 and TRBJ2-7; maybe TRBD2 (6 bases). Trimming cost V 5 bases and J 2 bases, with 16 bases left between them. Germline-derived CDR1 and CDR2 are MNHEY and SVGAGI. CDR3 length: 15 residues. The CDR3 DNA reads TGTGCCAGCAGTCAAGAAACGGGACTTCCCTACGAGCAGTACTTC. It yields the protein CASSQETGLPYEQYF.

This clone was observed a single time. At the DNA level, this CDR3 is encoded by other sequences in the same sample as well. The J gene is TRBJ2-7, the V gene TRBV11-2; D is possibly TRBD2 (5 bases). CDR1 is SGHAT, CDR2 FQNNGV, per germline. V lost 1 base to trimming and J lost 0 bases, with 7 bases between them. The CDR3 is made up of 14 amino acids. The DNA of the CDR3 is TGTGCCAGCAGCTTAGGGACTGGCTCCTACGAGCAGTACTTC. Amino acids: CASSLGTGSYEQYF.